These 10 T cell receptor beta chains were sequenced from one sample in a study of blood T cell repertoires in COVID-19. Clones were read by immunoSEQ multiplex PCR, and TCRdb kept only the in-frame ones, dropping some. The table shows about 220,000 clones, with 80% to 90% occurring only once. The source material was PBMCs or T cells enriched from blood (not recorded which). These receptors all stem from a woman between 35 and 50 years old with acute COVID-19.

The rearrangement links TRBV11-1 to TRBJ2-3; 9 nucleotides agree with TRBD1. The CDR3 is 16 amino acids. The J segment lost 0 bases and the V segment lost 6 bases, leaving 7 bases of the junction unmatched. Germline CDR1 SGHAT, CDR2 FQDESV (reference sequence). Here the CDR3 reads CASSRRTGVSTDTQYF. In nucleotides, the CDR3 is TGTGCCAGCAGTCGTAGGACAGGGGTGAGCACAGATACGCAGTATTTT.

The rearrangement joins TRBV27 to TRBJ2-2; D gene unclear. The V gene's germline CDR1 is MNHEY and CDR2 SMNVEV (reference sequence). The CDR3 loop spans 11 amino acids. V lost 7 bases to trimming and J lost 2 bases, with 2 bases between them. The CDR3 coding sequence is TGTGCCAGCACAAACACCGGGGAGCTGTTTTTT. It encodes CASTNTGELFF.

This chain links TRBV7-9 with TRBJ1-4, with a weak D call TRBD1 (5 bases). V dropped 1 base and J dropped 7 bases, with 16 bases sitting between them. The CDR3 has 16 residues. The germline V gene encodes CDR1 SEHNR and CDR2 FQNEAQ (reference sequence). The CDR3 here is CASSLGGGRFGEKLFF. As DNA, the CDR3 is TGTGCCAGCAGCTTAGGGGGCGGACGTTTTGGTGAAAAACTGTTTTTT.

The gene calls are TRBV5-1 and TRBJ1-1; TRBD1 matches at 9 bases. CDR3 length: 14 residues. Germline V lookup: CDR1 SGHRS, CDR2 YFSETQ. V dropped 5 bases and J dropped 8; count of bases not matched to a gene: 10. The DNA of the CDR3 is TGCGCCAGCAGGACAGGACAGGGGTCACAAGAAGCTTTCTTT. Encoded protein: CASRTGQGSQEAFF.

The J gene is TRBJ2-7, the V gene TRBV13, with unresolved D. The CDR3 extends over 12 amino acids. CDR1 is PRHDT and CDR2 is FYEKMQ in the germline V gene (reference sequence). V lost 5 bases and J 0 bases, leaving 5 bases between the germline ends. CDR3 nucleotides: TGTGCCAGCAGCCTCTTCTCCTACGAGCAGTACTTC. Translated, it gives CASSLFSYEQYF.

This clone occurred a few times. The genes are TRBV5-1 and TRBJ1-1; D is ambiguous. The length of the CDR3 is 14 residues. V was shortened by 3 bases and J by 1 base, with 10 bases between the two germline ends. CDR1 is SGHRS, CDR2 YFSETQ, per germline. The CDR3 is CASSSFTGNTEAFF. In DNA form, the CDR3 reads TGCGCCAGCAGCTCCTTTACCGGGAACACTGAAGCTTTCTTT.

The rearrangement joins TRBV18 to TRBJ1-1; TRBD1 might be the D (5 bases). The V gene's germline CDR1 is KGHSH and CDR2 LQKENI. The CDR3 loop spans 13 amino acids. V dropped 4 bases and J dropped 5 bases, with 11 bases sitting between them. The CDR3 region has the DNA TGTGCCAGCTCACAATCGACAGAAACTGAAGCTTTCTTT. Translated, it gives CASSQSTETEAFF. The whole variable domain, filled in from reference TRBV18 and TRBJ1-1, reads NAGVMQNPRHLVRRRGQEARLRCSPMKGHSHVYWYRQLPEEGLKFMVYLQKENIIDESGMPKERFSAEFPKEGPSILRIQQVVRGDSAAYFCASSQSTETEAFFGQGTRLTVV.

The rearrangement joins TRBV7-8 to TRBJ2-7; 8 bases map to TRBD2. The trim removed 3 bases at V and 0 bases at J, leaving 4 bases unmatched. The CDR3 consists of 15 residues. Germline CDR1 and CDR2: SGHVS and FQNEAQ. CDR3 sequence reads: CASSLERGSSYEQYF. The CDR3 DNA sequence: TGTGCCAGCAGCTTGGAGCGGGGGAGCTCCTACGAGCAGTACTTC.

This chain uses TRBV7-6 with TRBJ1-4; no clear D. CDR3 size: 14 residues. The ends were cut back, 6 bases at V and 5 bases at J, with 13 bases in the middle. In germline, CDR1 is SGHVS, CDR2 FNYEAQ. CDR3 sequence reads: CASSLTPGNEKLFF. DNA for the CDR3: TGTGCCAGCAGTTTAACCCCGGGGAATGAAAAACTGTTTTTT.

The genes are TRBV6-1 and TRBJ1-2; D uncertain. Germline CDR1 is MNHNS and CDR2 is SASEGT. V shed 3 bases and J shed 2 bases, with 13 bases lying between them. This CDR3 has 15 residues. The CDR3 reads CASSDEGYFNYGYTF. CDR3 sequence (DNA): TGTGCCAGCAGTGATGAGGGTTATTTCAACTATGGCTACACCTTC.